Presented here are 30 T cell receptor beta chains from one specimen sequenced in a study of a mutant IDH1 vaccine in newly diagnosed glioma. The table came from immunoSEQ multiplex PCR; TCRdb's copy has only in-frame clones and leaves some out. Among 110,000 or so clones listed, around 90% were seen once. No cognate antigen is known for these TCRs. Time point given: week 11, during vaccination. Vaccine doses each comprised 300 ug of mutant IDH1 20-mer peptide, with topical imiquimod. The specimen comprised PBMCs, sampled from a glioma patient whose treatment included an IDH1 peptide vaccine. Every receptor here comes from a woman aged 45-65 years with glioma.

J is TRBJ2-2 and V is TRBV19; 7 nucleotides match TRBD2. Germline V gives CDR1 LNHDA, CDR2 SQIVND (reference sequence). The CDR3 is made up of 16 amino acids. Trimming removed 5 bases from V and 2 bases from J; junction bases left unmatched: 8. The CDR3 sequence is CASSFLSGKNTGELFF. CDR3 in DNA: TGTGCCAGTAGTTTTCTAAGCGGGAAAAACACCGGGGAGCTGTTTTTT.

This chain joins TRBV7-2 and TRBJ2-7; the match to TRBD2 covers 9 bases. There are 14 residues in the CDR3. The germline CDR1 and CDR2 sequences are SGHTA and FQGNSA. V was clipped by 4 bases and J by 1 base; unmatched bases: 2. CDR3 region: CASSSLAGSYEQYF. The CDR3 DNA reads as TGTGCCAGCAGCTCCCTAGCGGGGTCCTACGAGCAGTACTTC.

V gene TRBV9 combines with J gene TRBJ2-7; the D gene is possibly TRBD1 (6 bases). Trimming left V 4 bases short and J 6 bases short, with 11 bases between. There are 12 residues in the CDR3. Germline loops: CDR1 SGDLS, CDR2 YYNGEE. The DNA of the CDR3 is TGTGCCAGCAGCCCTCAGGGGCGCGAGCAGTACTTC. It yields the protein CASSPQGREQYF.

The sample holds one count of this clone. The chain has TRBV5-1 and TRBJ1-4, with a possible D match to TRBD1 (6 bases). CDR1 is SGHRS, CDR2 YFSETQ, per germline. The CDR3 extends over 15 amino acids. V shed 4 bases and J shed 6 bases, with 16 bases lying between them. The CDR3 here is CASSKRSPGDEKLFF. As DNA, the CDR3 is TGCGCCAGCAGCAAGAGGTCCCCAGGGGATGAAAAACTGTTTTTT. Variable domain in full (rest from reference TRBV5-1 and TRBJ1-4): KAGVTQTPRYLIKTRGQQVTLSCSPISGHRSVSWYQQTPGQGLQFLFEYFSETQRNKGNFPGRFSGRQFSNSRSEMNVSTLELGDSALYLCASSKRSPGDEKLFFGSGTQLSVL.

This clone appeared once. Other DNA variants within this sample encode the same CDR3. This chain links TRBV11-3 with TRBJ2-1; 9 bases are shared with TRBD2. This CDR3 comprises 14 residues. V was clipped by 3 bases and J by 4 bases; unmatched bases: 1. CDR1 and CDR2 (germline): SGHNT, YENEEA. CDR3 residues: CASSLAGGYNEQFF. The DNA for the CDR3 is TGTGCCAGCAGCTTGGCGGGAGGGTACAATGAGCAGTTCTTC.

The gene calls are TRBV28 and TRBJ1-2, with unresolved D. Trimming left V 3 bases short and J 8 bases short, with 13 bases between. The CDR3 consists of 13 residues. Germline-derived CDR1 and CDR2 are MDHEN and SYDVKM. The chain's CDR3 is CASSLGRLGGYTF. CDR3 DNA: TGTGCCAGCAGTTTGGGGAGGCTGGGCGGCTACACCTTC.

In nucleotides, the CDR3 is TGTGCCAGCAGTTACACCCGACCGGTCAATGAGCAGTTCTTC. Protein product: CASSYTRPVNEQFF. V and J are TRBV6-5 and TRBJ2-1; D gene ambiguous. The CDR3 covers 14 residues. Trimming left V 2 bases short and J 6 bases short, with 11 bases between. Per germline, CDR1 MNHEY and CDR2 SVGAGI.

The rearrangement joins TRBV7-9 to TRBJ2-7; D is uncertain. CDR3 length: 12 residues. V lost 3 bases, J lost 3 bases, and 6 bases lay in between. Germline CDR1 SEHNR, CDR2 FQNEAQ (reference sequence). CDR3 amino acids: CASSFGSYEQYF. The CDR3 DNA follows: TGTGCCAGCAGCTTTGGCAGCTACGAGCAGTACTTC. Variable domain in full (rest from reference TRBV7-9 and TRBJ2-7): DTGVSQNPRHKITKRGQNVTFRCDPISEHNRLYWYRQTLGQGPEFLTYFQNEAQLEKSRLLSDRFSAERPKGSFSTLEIQRTEQGDSAMYLCASSFGSYEQYFGPGTRLTVT.

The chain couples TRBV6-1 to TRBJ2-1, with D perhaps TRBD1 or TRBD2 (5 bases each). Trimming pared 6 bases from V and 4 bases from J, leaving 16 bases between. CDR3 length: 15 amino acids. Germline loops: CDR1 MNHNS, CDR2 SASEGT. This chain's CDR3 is CASSGRGGGYNEQFF. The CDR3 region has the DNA TGTGCCAGCAGCGGCCGGGGCGGTGGGTACAATGAGCAGTTCTTC.

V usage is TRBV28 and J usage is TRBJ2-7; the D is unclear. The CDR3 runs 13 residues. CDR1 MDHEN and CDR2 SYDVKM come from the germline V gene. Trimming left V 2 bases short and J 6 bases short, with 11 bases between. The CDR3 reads CASSLRAVLEQYF. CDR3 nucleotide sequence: TGTGCCAGCAGTTTAAGGGCTGTCCTCGAGCAGTACTTC.

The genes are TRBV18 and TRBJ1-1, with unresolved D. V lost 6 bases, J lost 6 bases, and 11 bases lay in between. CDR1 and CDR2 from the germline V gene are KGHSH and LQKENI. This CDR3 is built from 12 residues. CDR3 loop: CASSQFTPEAFF. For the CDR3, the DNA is TGTGCCAGCTCTCAATTCACCCCTGAAGCTTTCTTT.

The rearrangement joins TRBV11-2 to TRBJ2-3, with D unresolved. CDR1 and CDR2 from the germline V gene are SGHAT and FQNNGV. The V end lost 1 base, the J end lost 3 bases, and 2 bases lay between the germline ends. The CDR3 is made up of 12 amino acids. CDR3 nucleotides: TGTGCCAGCAGCTTAGCTACAGATACGCAGTATTTT. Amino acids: CASSLATDTQYF.

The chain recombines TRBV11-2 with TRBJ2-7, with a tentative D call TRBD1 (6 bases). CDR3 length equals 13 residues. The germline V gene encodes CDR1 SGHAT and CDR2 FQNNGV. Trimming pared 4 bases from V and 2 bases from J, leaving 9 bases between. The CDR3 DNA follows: TGTGCCAGCAGCTCACAGGGAGCCTACGAGCAGTACTTC. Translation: CASSSQGAYEQYF. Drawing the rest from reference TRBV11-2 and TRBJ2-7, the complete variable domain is EAGVAQSPRYKIIEKRQSVAFWCNPISGHATLYWYQQILGQGPKLLIQFQNNGVVDDSQLPKDRFSAERLKGVDSTLKIQPAKLEDSAVYLCASSSQGAYEQYFGPGTRLTVT.

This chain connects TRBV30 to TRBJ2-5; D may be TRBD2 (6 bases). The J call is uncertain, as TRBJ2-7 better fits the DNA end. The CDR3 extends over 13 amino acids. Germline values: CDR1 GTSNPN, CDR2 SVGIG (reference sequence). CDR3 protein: CAWSASDSYEQYF. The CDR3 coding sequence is TGTGCCTGGAGTGCTAGCGACTCCTACGAGCAGTACTTC.

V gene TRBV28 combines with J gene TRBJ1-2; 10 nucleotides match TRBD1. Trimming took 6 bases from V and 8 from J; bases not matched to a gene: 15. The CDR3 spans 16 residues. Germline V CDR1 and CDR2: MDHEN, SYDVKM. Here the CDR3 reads CASSQTGGAARLGYTF. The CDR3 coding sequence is TGTGCCAGCAGCCAGACAGGGGGCGCAGCCAGATTGGGCTACACCTTC.

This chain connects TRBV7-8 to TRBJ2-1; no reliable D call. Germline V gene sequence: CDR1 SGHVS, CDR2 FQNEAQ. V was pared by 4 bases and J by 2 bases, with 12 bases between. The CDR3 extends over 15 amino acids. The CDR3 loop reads CASSSTQVPYNEQFF. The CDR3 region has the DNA TGTGCCAGCAGCTCGACCCAAGTCCCCTACAATGAGCAGTTCTTC.

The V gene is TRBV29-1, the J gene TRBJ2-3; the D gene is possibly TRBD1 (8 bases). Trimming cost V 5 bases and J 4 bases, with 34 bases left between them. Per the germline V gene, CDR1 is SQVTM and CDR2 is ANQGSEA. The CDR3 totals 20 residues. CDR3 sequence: CSVLRMGQAADSGFPDTQYF. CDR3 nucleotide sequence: TGCAGCGTTCTAAGAATGGGACAGGCCGCGGATAGCGGGTTTCCAGATACGCAGTATTTT.

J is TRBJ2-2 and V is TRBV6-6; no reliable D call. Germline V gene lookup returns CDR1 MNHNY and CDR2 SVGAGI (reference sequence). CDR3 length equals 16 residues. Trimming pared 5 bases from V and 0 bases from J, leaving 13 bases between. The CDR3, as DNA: TGTGCCAGCAGTCGGATAGCCCCCTCGAACACCGGGGAGCTGTTTTTT. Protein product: CASSRIAPSNTGELFF.

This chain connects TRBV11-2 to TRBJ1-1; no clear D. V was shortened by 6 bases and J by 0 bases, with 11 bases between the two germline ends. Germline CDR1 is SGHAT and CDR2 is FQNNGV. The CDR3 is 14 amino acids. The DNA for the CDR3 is TGTGCCAGCAGTCTGGGGAACTTGAACACTGAAGCTTTCTTT. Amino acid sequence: CASSLGNLNTEAFF.

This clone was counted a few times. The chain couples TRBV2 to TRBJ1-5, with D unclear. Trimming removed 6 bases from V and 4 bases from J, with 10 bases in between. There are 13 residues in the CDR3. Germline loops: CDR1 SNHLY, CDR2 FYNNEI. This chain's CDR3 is CASRDFGNQPQHF. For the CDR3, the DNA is TGTGCCAGCAGGGATTTTGGTAATCAGCCCCAGCATTTT.

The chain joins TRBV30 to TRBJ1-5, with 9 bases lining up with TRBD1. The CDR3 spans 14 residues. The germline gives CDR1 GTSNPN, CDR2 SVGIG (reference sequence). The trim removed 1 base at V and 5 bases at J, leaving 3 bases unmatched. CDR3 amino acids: CAWSERQGDQPQHF. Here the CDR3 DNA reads TGTGCCTGGAGTGAAAGACAGGGGGATCAGCCCCAGCATTTT.

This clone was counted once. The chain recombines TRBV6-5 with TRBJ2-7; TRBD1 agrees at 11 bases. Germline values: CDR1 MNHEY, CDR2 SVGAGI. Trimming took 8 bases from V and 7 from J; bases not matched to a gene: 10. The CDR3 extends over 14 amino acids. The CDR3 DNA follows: TGTGCCAGCCACGGGGACAGGGGGATTCAGGAGCAGTACTTC. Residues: CASHGDRGIQEQYF.

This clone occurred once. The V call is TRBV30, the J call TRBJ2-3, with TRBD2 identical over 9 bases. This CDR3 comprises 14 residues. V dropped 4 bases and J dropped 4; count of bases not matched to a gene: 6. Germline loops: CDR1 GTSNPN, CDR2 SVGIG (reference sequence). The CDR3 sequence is CAWTLAGAPDTQYF. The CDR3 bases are TGTGCCTGGACCTTAGCGGGAGCCCCAGATACGCAGTATTTT.

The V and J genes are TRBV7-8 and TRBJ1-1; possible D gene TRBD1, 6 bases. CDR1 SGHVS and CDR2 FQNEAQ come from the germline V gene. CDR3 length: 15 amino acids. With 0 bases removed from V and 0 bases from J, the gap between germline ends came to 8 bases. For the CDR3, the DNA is TGTGCCAGCAGCTTAGCGGGGGCAATGAACACTGAAGCTTTCTTT. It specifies CASSLAGAMNTEAFF. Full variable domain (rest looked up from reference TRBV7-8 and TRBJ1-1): GAGVSQSPRYKVAKRGQDVALRCDPISGHVSLFWYQQALGQGPEFLTYFQNEAQLDKSGLPSDRFFAERPEGSVSTLKIQRTQQEDSAVYLCASSLAGAMNTEAFFGQGTRLTVV.

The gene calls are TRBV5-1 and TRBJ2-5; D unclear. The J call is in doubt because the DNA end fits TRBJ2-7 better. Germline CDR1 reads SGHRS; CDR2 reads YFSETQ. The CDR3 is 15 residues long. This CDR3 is CASSFLPSSGYEQYF. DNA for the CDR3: TGCGCCAGCAGCTTCCTCCCGTCTTCGGGTTACGAGCAGTACTTC.

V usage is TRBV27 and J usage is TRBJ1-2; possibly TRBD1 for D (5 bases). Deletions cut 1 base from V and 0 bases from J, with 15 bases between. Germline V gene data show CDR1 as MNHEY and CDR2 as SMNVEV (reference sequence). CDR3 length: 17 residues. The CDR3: CASSLLVRAGSNYGYTF. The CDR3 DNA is TGTGCCAGCAGTTTATTGGTCCGGGCAGGGTCTAACTATGGCTACACCTTC.

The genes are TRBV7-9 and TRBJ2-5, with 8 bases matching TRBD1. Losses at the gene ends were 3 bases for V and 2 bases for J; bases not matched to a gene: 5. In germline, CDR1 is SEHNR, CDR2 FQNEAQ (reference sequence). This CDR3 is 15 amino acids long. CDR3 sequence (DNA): TGTGCCAGCAGCTTGGGACAGGCCGTACAAGAGACCCAGTACTTC. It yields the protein CASSLGQAVQETQYF.

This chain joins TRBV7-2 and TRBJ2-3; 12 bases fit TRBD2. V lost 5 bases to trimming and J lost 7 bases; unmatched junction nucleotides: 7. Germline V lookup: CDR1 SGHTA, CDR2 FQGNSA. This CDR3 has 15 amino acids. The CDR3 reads CASSATSGSFNTQYF. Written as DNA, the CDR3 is TGTGCCAGCAGCGCGACTAGCGGGAGTTTTAATACGCAGTATTTT. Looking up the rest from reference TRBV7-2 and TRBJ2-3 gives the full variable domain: GAGVSQSPSNKVTEKGKDVELRCDPISGHTALYWYRQSLGQGLEFLIYFQGNSAPDKSGLPSDRFSAERTGGSVSTLTIQRTQQEDSAVYLCASSATSGSFNTQYFGPGTRLTVL.

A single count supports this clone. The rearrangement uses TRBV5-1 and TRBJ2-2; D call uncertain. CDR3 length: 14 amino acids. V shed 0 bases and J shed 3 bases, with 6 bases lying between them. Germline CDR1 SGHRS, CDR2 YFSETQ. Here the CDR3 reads CASSLAPDTGELFF. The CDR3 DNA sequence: TGCGCCAGCAGCTTGGCCCCCGACACCGGGGAGCTGTTTTTT.

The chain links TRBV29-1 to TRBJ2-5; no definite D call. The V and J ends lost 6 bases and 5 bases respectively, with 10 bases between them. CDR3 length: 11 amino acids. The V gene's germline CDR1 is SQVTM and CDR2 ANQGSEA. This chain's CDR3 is CSVGSGETQYF. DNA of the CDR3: TGCAGCGTGGGGTCGGGTGAGACCCAGTACTTC.